Listed here are 4 T cell receptor beta chains from one sample, sequenced in a study of cytomegalovirus exposure and HLA in healthy donors. The PCR employed 60 Vbeta primers together with 13 Jbeta primers. Using immunoSEQ multiplex PCR, the repertoire was profiled, and TCRdb retains in-frame clones only, with some absent. The sample includes about 150,000 clones, about three quarters of them seen just once. Sequenced sample: PBMCs. The receptor source for this set is a man aged 45-65 years in good health and CMV-seropositive.

Only one count was recorded for this clone. This chain links TRBV12-5 with TRBJ2-5; 7 bases agree with TRBD1. Germline loops: CDR1 LGHNT, CDR2 FRNRAP. CDR3 size: 14 residues. The V segment lost 5 bases and the J segment 2 bases; nucleotides outside the gene matches: 5. CDR3 residues: CASGPTGQQETQYF. The CDR3 DNA is TGTGCTAGTGGTCCCACGGGACAGCAAGAGACCCAGTACTTC. Complete variable domain (other parts from reference TRBV12-5 and TRBJ2-5): DARVTQTPRHKVTEMGQEVTMRCQPILGHNTVFWYRQTMMQGLELLAYFRNRAPLDDSGMPKDRFSAEMPDATLATLKIQPSEPRDSAVYFCASGPTGQQETQYFGPGTRLLVL.

The V call is TRBV6-4, the J call TRBJ1-1, with TRBD1 matching 7 bases. The V segment lost 8 bases and the J segment 0 bases; nucleotides outside the gene matches: 6. The CDR3 runs 14 residues. Germline loops: CDR1 MRHNA, CDR2 SNTAGT. Written as DNA, the CDR3 is TGTGCCAGCCGGGACAGTTCCATGAACACTGAAGCTTTCTTT. Translation: CASRDSSMNTEAFF.

The V gene is TRBV29-1, the J gene TRBJ1-1, with D possibly TRBD1 on 6 matching bases. The CDR3 spans 14 residues. V was shortened by 5 bases and J by 0 bases, with 13 bases between the two germline ends. From germline, CDR1 is SQVTM and CDR2 ANQGSEA. The CDR3 sequence: CSVTAGDVNTEAFF. The CDR3 DNA reads as TGCAGCGTTACGGCAGGGGACGTGAACACTGAAGCTTTCTTT.

The chain has TRBV7-2 and TRBJ1-1, with a tentative D call TRBD1 (5 bases). CDR3 length equals 14 residues. The germline V gene encodes CDR1 SGHTA and CDR2 FQGNSA. The ends were cut back, 2 bases at V and 4 bases at J, with 11 bases in the middle. The CDR3 region has the DNA TGTGCCAGCAGCTTATTCGGGGGAGGCACTGAAGCTTTCTTT. It codes for CASSLFGGGTEAFF. Complete variable domain (other parts from reference TRBV7-2 and TRBJ1-1): GAGVSQSPSNKVTEKGKDVELRCDPISGHTALYWYRQSLGQGLEFLIYFQGNSAPDKSGLPSDRFSAERTGGSVSTLTIQRTQQEDSAVYLCASSLFGGGTEAFFGQGTRLTVV.